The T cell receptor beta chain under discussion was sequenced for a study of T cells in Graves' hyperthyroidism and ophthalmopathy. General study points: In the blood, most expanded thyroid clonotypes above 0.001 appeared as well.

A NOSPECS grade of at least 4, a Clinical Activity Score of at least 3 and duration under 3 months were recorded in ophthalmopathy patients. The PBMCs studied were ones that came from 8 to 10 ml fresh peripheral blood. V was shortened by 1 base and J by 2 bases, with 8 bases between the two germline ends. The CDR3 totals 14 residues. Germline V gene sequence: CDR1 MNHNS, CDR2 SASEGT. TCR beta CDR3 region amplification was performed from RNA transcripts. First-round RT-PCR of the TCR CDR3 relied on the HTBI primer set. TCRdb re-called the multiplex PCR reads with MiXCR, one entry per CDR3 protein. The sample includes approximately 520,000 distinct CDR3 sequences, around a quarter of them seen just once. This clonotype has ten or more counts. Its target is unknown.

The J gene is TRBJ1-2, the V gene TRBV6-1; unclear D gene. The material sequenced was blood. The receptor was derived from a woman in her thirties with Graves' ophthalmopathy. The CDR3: CASSEGQGNYGYTF. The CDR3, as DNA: TGTGCCAGCAGTGAAGGACAAGGGAACTATGGCTACACCTTC.